This TCR beta chain came from a study of CD8 T cells in ankylosing spondylitis. Whole-study results and caveats: Disease-linked clones, CD8+, were relatively rare in peripheral blood. Seven to nine highly homologous variants made up a TCR beta motif, and this motif appeared characteristic of ankylosing spondylitis blood. Reportedly, matched ankylosing spondylitis synovial fluid was significantly enriched for disease-linked clones. In the blood and synovial fluid of reactive arthritis, some motif variants had been previously reported.

Germline CDR1 LGHDT, CDR2 YNNKEL (reference sequence). The ends were cut back, 1 base at V and 10 bases at J, with 14 bases in the middle. The CDR3 consists of 14 residues. This clonotype was counted a few times. As yet, its antigen is unknown. In making TCR beta libraries, quantitative 5'-RACE with molecular barcodes was used. TCRdb reprocessed the 5' RACE reads with MiXCR, giving one entry per CDR3 protein. The data contain 400,000 to 450,000 distinct CDR3 sequences, roughly a sixth of them seen just once; the ten biggest clones take up over 1%. Sequencing was done on a sample of blood, either unsorted or a sorted T cell fraction (not recorded which). J is TRBJ2-1 and V is TRBV3-1; D is perhaps TRBD1 (6 bases). This TCR derives from a male donor with ankylosing spondylitis. CDR3 in DNA: TGTGCCAGCAGCCAAGGAGGGGGAGCAGCCGAGCAGTTCTTC. Its translation: CASSQGGGAAEQFF.